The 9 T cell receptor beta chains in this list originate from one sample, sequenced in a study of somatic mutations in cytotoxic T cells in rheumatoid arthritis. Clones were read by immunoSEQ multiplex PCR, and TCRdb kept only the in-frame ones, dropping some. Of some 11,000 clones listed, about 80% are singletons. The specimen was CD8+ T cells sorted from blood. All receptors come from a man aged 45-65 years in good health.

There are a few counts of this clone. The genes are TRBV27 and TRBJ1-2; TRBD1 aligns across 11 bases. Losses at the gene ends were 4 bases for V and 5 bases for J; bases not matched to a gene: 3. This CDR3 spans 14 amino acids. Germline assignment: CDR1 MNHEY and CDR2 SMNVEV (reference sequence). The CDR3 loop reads CASSSGTGGYGYTF. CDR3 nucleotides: TGTGCCAGCAGTTCCGGGACAGGGGGTTATGGCTACACCTTC.

The CDR3 loop reads CASSLGTSGEETQYF. DNA for the CDR3: TGTGCCAGCAGCTTAGGGACTAGCGGGGAAGAGACCCAGTACTTC. The chain recombines TRBV13 with TRBJ2-5, with 11 bases identical to TRBD2. The germline V gene encodes CDR1 PRHDT and CDR2 FYEKMQ (reference sequence). With V trimmed by 0 bases and J by 3 bases, 0 bases remained unmatched. There are 15 residues in the CDR3.

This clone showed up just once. The CDR3: CASSSGTSGASYNEQFF. As DNA, the CDR3 is TGTGCCAGCAGCTCAGGGACTAGCGGGGCCTCCTACAATGAGCAGTTCTTC. The chain is built from TRBV7-9 and TRBJ2-1; 13 nucleotides match TRBD2. This CDR3 is built from 17 residues. V lost 4 bases to trimming and J lost 0 bases; unmatched junction nucleotides: 3. The germline V gene has CDR1 SEHNR and CDR2 FQNEAQ (reference sequence). The variable domain in full, with the rest retrieved from reference TRBV7-9 and TRBJ2-1, is DTGVSQNPRHKITKRGQNVTFRCDPISEHNRLYWYRQTLGQGPEFLTYFQNEAQLEKSRLLSDRFSAERPKGSFSTLEIQRTEQGDSAMYLCASSSGTSGASYNEQFFGPGTRLTVL.

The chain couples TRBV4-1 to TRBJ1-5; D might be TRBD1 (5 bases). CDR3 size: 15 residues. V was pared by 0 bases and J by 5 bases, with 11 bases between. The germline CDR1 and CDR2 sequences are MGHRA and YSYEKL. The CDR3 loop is CASSQERGGHQPQHF. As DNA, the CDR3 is TGCGCCAGCAGCCAAGAAAGGGGCGGGCATCAGCCCCAGCATTTT.

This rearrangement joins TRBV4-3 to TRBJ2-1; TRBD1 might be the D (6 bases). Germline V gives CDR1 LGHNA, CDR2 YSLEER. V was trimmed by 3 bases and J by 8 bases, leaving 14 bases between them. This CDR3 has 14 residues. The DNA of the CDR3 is TGCGCCAGCAGCCAGTTGACAGGTTCGTATGAGCAGTTCTTC. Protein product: CASSQLTGSYEQFF.

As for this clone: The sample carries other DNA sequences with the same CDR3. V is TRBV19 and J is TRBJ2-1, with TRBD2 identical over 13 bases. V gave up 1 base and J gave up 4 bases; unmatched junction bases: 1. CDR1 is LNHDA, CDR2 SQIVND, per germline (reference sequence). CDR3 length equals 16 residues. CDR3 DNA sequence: TGTGCCAGTAGTATAGGACTAGCGGGGGGTTACAATGAGCAGTTCTTC. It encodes CASSIGLAGGYNEQFF.

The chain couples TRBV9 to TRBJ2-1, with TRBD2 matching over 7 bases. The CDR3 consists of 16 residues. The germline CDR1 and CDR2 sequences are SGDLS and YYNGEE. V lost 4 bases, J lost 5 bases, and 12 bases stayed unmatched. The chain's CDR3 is CASSTREGEGDNEQFF. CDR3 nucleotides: TGTGCCAGCAGCACCCGTGAAGGGGAGGGCGACAATGAGCAGTTCTTC.

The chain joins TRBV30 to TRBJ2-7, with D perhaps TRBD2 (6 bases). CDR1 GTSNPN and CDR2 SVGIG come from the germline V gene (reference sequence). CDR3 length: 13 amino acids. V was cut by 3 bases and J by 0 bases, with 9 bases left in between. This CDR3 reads CAWREGTSYEQYF. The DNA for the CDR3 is TGTGCCTGGAGGGAGGGGACCTCCTACGAGCAGTACTTC. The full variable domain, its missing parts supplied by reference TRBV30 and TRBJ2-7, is SQTIHQWPATLVQPVGSPLSLECTVEGTSNPNLYWYRQAAGRGLQLLFYSVGIGQISSEVPQNLSASRPQDRQFILSSKKLLLSDSGFYLCAWREGTSYEQYFGPGTRLTVT.

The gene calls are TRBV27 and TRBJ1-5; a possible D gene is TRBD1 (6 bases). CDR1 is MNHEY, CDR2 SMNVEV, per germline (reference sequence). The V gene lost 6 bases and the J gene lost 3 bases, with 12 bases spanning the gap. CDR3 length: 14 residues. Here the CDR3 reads CASSLTGFNQPQHF. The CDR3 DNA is TGTGCCAGCAGCCTCACAGGGTTCAATCAGCCCCAGCATTTT.